What follows are 30 T cell receptor beta chains derived from one specimen sequenced in a study of shared clonotypes between healthy human individuals. Clones were read by immunoSEQ multiplex PCR, and TCRdb kept only the in-frame ones, dropping some. This table has about 1.5 million clones, approximately 98% appearing once. Sequencing input: naive CD4+ T cells sorted from blood. The subset: CD45RA+ positively selected. These receptor sequences come from a man younger than 40 in good health.

CDR3 sequence reads: CASSVRQGANSEQYF. For the CDR3, the DNA is TGTGCCAGCAGTGTGAGACAGGGGGCGAATAGCGAGCAGTACTTC. The chain combines TRBV2 with TRBJ2-7; TRBD1 agrees at 10 bases. This CDR3 is built from 15 residues. Germline CDR1 and CDR2: SNHLY and FYNNEI. J gave up 6 bases and V 4 bases, and 9 bases lay outside the gene matches. Full variable domain (remainder filled in from reference TRBV2 and TRBJ2-7): EPEVTQTPSHQVTQMGQEVILRCVPISNHLYFYWYRQILGQKVEFLVSFYNNEISEKSEIFDDQFSVERPDGSNFTLKIRSTKLEDSAMYFCASSVRQGANSEQYFGPGTRLTVT.

This chain connects TRBV9 to TRBJ2-1; 10 bases match TRBD2. The CDR3 spans 15 residues. The V gene's germline CDR1 is SGDLS and CDR2 YYNGEE. V shed 2 bases and J 7 bases; nucleotides not matched to a gene: 6. The CDR3 bases are TGTGCCAGCAGCGTGCTAGCGGGAGTCGTTAATGAGCAGTTCTTC. It translates to CASSVLAGVVNEQFF.

On this clone itself: The same CDR3 also results from other DNA sequences found in this sample. The chain uses TRBV6-5 and TRBJ2-7; 8 nucleotides align to TRBD1. Germline loops: CDR1 MNHEY, CDR2 SVGAGI. With 1 base clipped from V and 6 bases from J, the junction kept 8 bases outside the gene matches. This CDR3 has 15 amino acids. Here the CDR3 reads CASSYFGTGLGEQYF. As DNA, the CDR3 is TGTGCCAGCAGTTACTTCGGGACAGGCCTCGGCGAGCAGTACTTC.

This sequence joins TRBV6-6 and TRBJ2-2, with a tentative D call TRBD1 (5 bases). Germline loops: CDR1 MNHNY, CDR2 SVGAGI (reference sequence). V shed 0 bases and J shed 1 base, with 9 bases lying between them. There are 16 residues in the CDR3. The chain's CDR3 is CASSYSGVGNTGELFF. In DNA, the CDR3 is TGTGCCAGCAGTTACTCAGGGGTTGGGAACACCGGGGAGCTGTTTTTT.

The J gene is TRBJ2-3, the V gene TRBV7-3; the D gene is possibly TRBD2 (6 bases). Germline lookup yields CDR1 SGHTA and CDR2 FQGTGA. Trimming left V 5 bases short and J 6 bases short, with 15 bases between. The CDR3 is 14 amino acids. The CDR3 DNA reads as TGTGCCAGCAGCCGCGCGGGGATCGGGGATACGCAGTATTTT. As protein: CASSRAGIGDTQYF.

V and J are TRBV6-1 and TRBJ2-2, with 9 bases fitting TRBD2. Trimming took 4 bases from V and 2 from J; bases not matched to a gene: 14. The CDR3 sequence is 19 residues long. Germline assignment: CDR1 MNHNS and CDR2 SASEGT. CDR3 loop: CASSVRASGIQPNTGELFF. CDR3 sequence (DNA): TGTGCCAGCAGTGTGAGGGCTAGCGGGATACAACCAAACACCGGGGAGCTGTTTTTT.

J is TRBJ2-5 and V is TRBV5-8; 8 bases are shared with TRBD1. Looked up from germline, CDR1 is SGHTS and CDR2 is YDEGEE. The CDR3 loop spans 14 amino acids. V lost 4 bases to trimming and J lost 3 bases; unmatched junction nucleotides: 5. The CDR3 spells CASSNRGSKETQYF. The CDR3 region has the DNA TGTGCCAGCAGCAACAGGGGGAGTAAAGAGACCCAGTACTTC.

The gene calls are TRBV27 and TRBJ2-3; D remains unclear. V was trimmed by 6 bases and J by 2 bases, leaving 18 bases between them. This CDR3 has 16 residues. The germline V gene has CDR1 MNHEY and CDR2 SMNVEV (reference sequence). The CDR3 sequence: CASSQRPVGSTDTQYF. The DNA for the CDR3 is TGTGCCAGCAGCCAAAGGCCTGTGGGGTCCACAGATACGCAGTATTTT.

The rearrangement uses TRBV7-2 and TRBJ2-5; D is unresolved. CDR1 and CDR2 from the germline V gene are SGHTA and FQGNSA. Trimming left V 1 base short and J 4 bases short, with 7 bases between. The CDR3 has 13 residues. In DNA, the CDR3 is TGTGCCAGCAGCTTAGGACGTCGAGAGACCCAGTACTTC. This codes for CASSLGRRETQYF.

The CDR3 DNA reads as TGTGCCAGCAGGAGGGGGGGAGTGGGCTACAATGAGCAGTTCTTC. Translation: CASRRGGVGYNEQFF. The chain uses TRBV25-1 and TRBJ2-1; a possible D gene is TRBD2 (7 bases). Germline V gives CDR1 MGHDK, CDR2 SYGVNS. The CDR3 is 15 amino acids. V lost 6 bases and J 3 bases, leaving 15 bases between the germline ends.

This clone has only one observation. The chain has TRBV5-1 and TRBJ2-1; 9 bases agree with TRBD1. The trim removed 0 bases at V and 7 bases at J, leaving 5 bases unmatched. The CDR3 contains 15 residues. The germline CDR1 and CDR2 sequences are SGHRS and YFSETQ. CDR3 region: CASSLDRGLHNEQFF. The CDR3 DNA sequence: TGCGCCAGCAGCTTGGACAGGGGGCTTCATAATGAGCAGTTCTTC. Together with reference TRBV5-1 and TRBJ2-1, the CDR3 gives the full variable domain: KAGVTQTPRYLIKTRGQQVTLSCSPISGHRSVSWYQQTPGQGLQFLFEYFSETQRNKGNFPGRFSGRQFSNSRSEMNVSTLELGDSALYLCASSLDRGLHNEQFFGPGTRLTVL.

The chain is built from TRBV11-2 and TRBJ2-2; unclear D gene. This CDR3 contains 16 residues. From germline, CDR1 is SGHAT and CDR2 FQNNGV. V was clipped by 8 bases and J by 0 bases, with 16 bases between them. CDR3 nucleotide sequence: TGTGCCAGCTGGGATTCGCGGAAGCCGAACACCGGGGAGCTGTTTTTT. It specifies CASWDSRKPNTGELFF.

This rearrangement joins TRBV21-1 to TRBJ1-5; the table's D call, TRBD1, has no DNA check behind it. TRBV21-1 is a listed pseudogene. The CDR3 contains 17 residues. This CDR3 is CASSTRQGVGSNQPQHF. In DNA form, the CDR3 reads TGTGCCAGCAGCACCCGACAGGGGGTAGGCAGCAATCAGCCCCAGCATTTT.

To note about this clone: At one end the junction does not follow the germline gene, possibly because of a read error. V and J are TRBV7-2 and TRBJ2-7; D may be TRBD1 (5 bases). Germline loops: CDR1 SGHTA, CDR2 FQGNSA. CDR3 size: 11 residues. The CDR3 region is CASSFQGTPNF. The DNA for the CDR3 is TGTGCCAGCAGCTTCCAGGGAACCCCCAACTTC.

V gene TRBV2 combines with J gene TRBJ2-3; 15 bases fit TRBD2. Germline V gene lookup returns CDR1 SNHLY and CDR2 FYNNEI. The CDR3 spans 16 residues. The J segment lost 3 bases and the V segment lost 5 bases, leaving 3 bases of the junction unmatched. DNA for the CDR3: TGTGCCAGCAGTTTCGGGACTAGCGGGAGGACAGATACGCAGTATTTT. Translating gives CASSFGTSGRTDTQYF.

The chain couples TRBV2 to TRBJ1-1; maybe TRBD1 (5 bases). CDR1 and CDR2 from the germline V gene are SNHLY and FYNNEI. CDR3 size: 15 residues. The V end was cut by 6 bases, the J end by 1 base, with 15 bases between. The CDR3 loop is CASRKRQNSNTEAFF. As DNA, the CDR3 is TGTGCCAGCAGAAAAAGACAGAATTCGAACACTGAAGCTTTCTTT.

V is TRBV15 and J is TRBJ2-5; 9 bases are shared with TRBD2. From germline, CDR1 is LNHNV and CDR2 YYDKDF (reference sequence). CDR3 length equals 15 residues. The J segment lost 6 bases and the V segment lost 0 bases, leaving 5 bases of the junction unmatched. The CDR3 DNA sequence: TGTGCCACCAGCAGAGAGAGGACTAGCGAAAAGACCCAGTACTTC. Its protein product is CATSRERTSEKTQYF.

This chain links TRBV28 with TRBJ2-5; 8 nucleotides align to TRBD2. Germline V gene data show CDR1 as MDHEN and CDR2 as SYDVKM. The CDR3 is made up of 14 amino acids. V lost 5 bases and J lost 2; bases outside the gene matches: 4. This CDR3 reads CASSPPGGQETQYF. CDR3 coding DNA: TGTGCCAGCAGTCCCCCGGGGGGGCAAGAGACCCAGTACTTC.

The chain recombines TRBV28 with TRBJ1-5; D remains ambiguous. Germline lookup yields CDR1 MDHEN and CDR2 SYDVKM. Trimming shortened V by 5 bases and J by 4 bases, and 12 bases separated the two germline ends. The CDR3 covers 14 residues. Here the CDR3 reads CASSPSGPNQPQHF. The DNA of the CDR3 is TGTGCCAGCAGTCCCAGTGGGCCAAATCAGCCCCAGCATTTT.

The CDR3 loop is CASSLRGSLNNEQFF. Written as DNA, the CDR3 is TGTGCCAGCAGCTTACGTGGAAGTCTTAACAATGAGCAGTTCTTC. The rearrangement links TRBV7-3 to TRBJ2-1; unclear D gene. V was clipped by 2 bases and J by 5 bases, with 13 bases between them. This CDR3 comprises 15 residues. Germline values: CDR1 SGHTA, CDR2 FQGTGA.

CDR3 nucleotides: TGCGCCAGCAGCCAAGATCGACCTAACTATGGCTACACCTTC. Its translation is CASSQDRPNYGYTF. V is TRBV4-1 and J is TRBJ1-2; the D is unclear. The CDR3 contains 14 residues. Trimming pared 0 bases from V and 0 bases from J, leaving 5 bases between. The germline CDR1 and CDR2 sequences are MGHRA and YSYEKL.

The chain recombines TRBV5-1 with TRBJ2-2, with 9 bases fitting TRBD2. This CDR3 contains 16 residues. Per the germline V gene, CDR1 is SGHRS and CDR2 is YFSETQ. Trimming cost V 4 bases and J 4 bases; bases outside gene matches: 8. The CDR3 reads CASSQISGSTTGELFF. The CDR3, as DNA: TGCGCCAGCAGCCAAATTAGCGGGAGCACCACCGGGGAGCTGTTTTTT.

The chain uses TRBV2 and TRBJ1-2; D unclear. The V gene's germline CDR1 is SNHLY and CDR2 FYNNEI. Trimming took off 7 bases at V and 8 bases at J, with 11 bases between the two ends. The CDR3 covers 11 residues. CDR3 region: CASTSQGGYTF. CDR3 DNA sequence: TGTGCCAGCACGTCGCAAGGAGGCTACACCTTC.

About this clone: A read error may account for a junction end that differs from germline. The chain links TRBV20-1 to TRBJ2-1; perhaps D is TRBD1 or TRBD2 (5 bases each). The CDR3 loop spans 11 amino acids. Germline V CDR1 and CDR2: DFQATT, SNEGSKA (reference sequence). CDR3 loop: CSASVGVPGIF. CDR3 bases: TGCAGTGCTAGTGTGGGGGTACCCGGGATCTTC.

The genes are TRBV11-2 and TRBJ1-2, with D unclear. Between the trimmed V and J ends, which lost 5 bases and 3 bases, there was a span of 7 bases. Germline loops: CDR1 SGHAT, CDR2 FQNNGV. The length of the CDR3 is 12 residues. In DNA, the CDR3 is TGTGCCAGCAGCGGCCGGGACTATGGCTACACCTTC. This codes for CASSGRDYGYTF.

The V call is TRBV2, the J call TRBJ2-5; D ambiguous. Germline CDR1 is SNHLY and CDR2 is FYNNEI. Trimming removed 7 bases from V and 3 bases from J, with 6 bases in between. The length of the CDR3 is 11 residues. The DNA of the CDR3 is TGTGCCAGCACCTCAGAAGAGACCCAGTACTTC. Translating it yields CASTSEETQYF. The full variable domain, its missing parts supplied by reference TRBV2 and TRBJ2-5, is EPEVTQTPSHQVTQMGQEVILRCVPISNHLYFYWYRQILGQKVEFLVSFYNNEISEKSEIFDDQFSVERPDGSNFTLKIRSTKLEDSAMYFCASTSEETQYFGPGTRLLVL.

The rearrangement joins TRBV5-4 to TRBJ1-2, with 11 positions matching TRBD1. V shed 1 base, J shed 4 bases, and the junction held 6 bases outside the gene matches. The length of the CDR3 is 16 residues. Per germline, CDR1 SGHNT and CDR2 YYREEE (reference sequence). CDR3 sequence: CASSLPRDRGFYGYTF. As DNA, the CDR3 is TGTGCCAGCAGCTTGCCCCGGGACAGGGGGTTCTATGGCTACACCTTC.

This chain joins TRBV9 and TRBJ2-1, with unresolved D. The CDR3 is made up of 15 amino acids. V was trimmed by 0 bases and J by 2 bases, leaving 9 bases between them. Per germline, CDR1 SGDLS and CDR2 YYNGEE. DNA for the CDR3: TGTGCCAGCAGCGTAGATAGGGCCCCCTACAATGAGCAGTTCTTC. It yields the protein CASSVDRAPYNEQFF.

The genes are TRBV5-4 and TRBJ2-7, with D uncertain. V lost 1 base and J lost 3, with 5 bases in between. Germline V gene sequence: CDR1 SGHNT, CDR2 YYREEE (reference sequence). CDR3 length equals 12 residues. Here the CDR3 reads CASSLTGYEQYF. The CDR3 DNA reads TGTGCCAGCAGCTTGACCGGCTACGAGCAGTACTTC. The full variable domain, with the rest looked up from reference TRBV5-4 and TRBJ2-7, is ETGVTQSPTHLIKTRGQQVTLRCSSQSGHNTVSWYQQALGQGPQFIFQYYREEENGRGNFPPRFSGLQFPNYSSELNVNALELDDSALYLCASSLTGYEQYFGPGTRLTVT.

The V gene is TRBV11-2, the J gene TRBJ2-7; D is tentatively TRBD1 or TRBD2 (5 bases each). Trimming took off 5 bases at V and 0 bases at J, with 11 bases between the two ends. CDR1 is SGHAT and CDR2 is FQNNGV in the germline V gene. CDR3 length: 14 amino acids. CDR3 coding DNA: TGTGCCAGCAGCCCGGGACCGCTCTCCTACGAGCAGTACTTC. Translated, it gives CASSPGPLSYEQYF.